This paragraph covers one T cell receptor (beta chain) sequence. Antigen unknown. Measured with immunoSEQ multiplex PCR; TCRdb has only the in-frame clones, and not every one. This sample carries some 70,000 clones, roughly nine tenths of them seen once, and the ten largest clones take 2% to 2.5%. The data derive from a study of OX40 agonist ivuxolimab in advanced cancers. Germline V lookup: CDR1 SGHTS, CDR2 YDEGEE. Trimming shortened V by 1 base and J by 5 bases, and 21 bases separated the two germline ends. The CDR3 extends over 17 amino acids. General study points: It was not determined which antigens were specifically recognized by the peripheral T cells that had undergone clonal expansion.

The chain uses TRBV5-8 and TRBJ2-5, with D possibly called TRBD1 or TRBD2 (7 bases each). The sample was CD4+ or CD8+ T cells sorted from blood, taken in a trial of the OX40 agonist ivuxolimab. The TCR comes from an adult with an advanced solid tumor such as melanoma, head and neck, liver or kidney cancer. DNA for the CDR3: TGTGCCAGCAGCTTGCGGGCTAGCGGAGTGACAGGGGAGACCCAGTACTTC. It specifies CASSLRASGVTGETQYF.